This is a list of T cell receptor beta chains from one sample in a study of cytomegalovirus exposure and HLA in healthy donors. Some clones are missing from TCRdb's copy, which holds only in-frame ones; the method was immunoSEQ multiplex PCR. This table has about 120,000 clones, around three quarters appearing once. Sequenced sample: PBMCs. These TCRs come from a man in his late teens or twenties in good health and CMV-seropositive. Each CDR3 is given with its conserved first and last residue. The D gene is left open where the match is weak. Some rows have no size entry. The others give once, few or many, or a class for an expanded clone.

clone size	J gene	D gene	V gene	CDR3 protein	CDR3 DNA
NA	TRBJ1-1	NA	TRBV5-1	CASSSGRGANTEAFF	TGCGCCAGCAGCTCGGGGAGGGGGGCCAACACTGAAGCTTTCTTT
NA	TRBJ1-2	NA	TRBV7-8	CASSLVLREGYTF	TGTGCCAGCAGCTTAGTCCTCCGGGAAGGCTACACCTTC
once	TRBJ1-2	NA	TRBV21-1	CASSGGGGDGYTF	TGTGCCAGCAGCGGCGGGGGGGGAGATGGCTACACCTTC
NA	TRBJ2-7	NA	TRBV5-1	CASSLAGNSYEQYF	TGCGCCAGCAGCTTGGCGGGGAACTCCTACGAGCAGTACTTC
few	TRBJ1-2	TRBD1	TRBV5-6	CASSFRQGYTF	TGTGCCAGCAGCTTTAGACAGGGATACACCTTC
NA	TRBJ1-1	NA	TRBV18	CASSQTGMNTEAFF	TGTGCCAGCTCACAGACAGGAATGAACACTGAAGCTTTCTTT
few	TRBJ1-1	NA	TRBV6-5	CASTLQSMNTEAFF	TGTGCCAGCACCCTACAGTCTATGAACACTGAAGCTTTCTTT
NA	TRBJ2-1	NA	TRBV11-3	CASSPDNYNEQFF	TGTGCCAGCAGCCCAGACAACTACAATGAGCAGTTCTTC
few	TRBJ1-1	TRBD1	TRBV2	CASRTGYMTEAFF	TGTGCCAGCAGGACAGGGTATATGACTGAAGCTTTCTTT
NA	TRBJ2-3	NA	TRBV10-1	CASSGVSVDTQYF	TGCGCCAGCAGCGGGGTTTCAGTAGATACGCAGTATTTT
NA	TRBJ2-1	NA	TRBV19	CASSILALTNNEQFF	TGTGCCAGTAGTATACTAGCGCTCACTAACAATGAGCAGTTCTTC
NA	TRBJ1-1	NA	TRBV5-1	CASSLGQPLNTEAFF	TGCGCCAGCAGCTTGGGACAGCCTTTGAACACTGAAGCTTTCTTT
NA	TRBJ2-2	NA	TRBV5-4	CASSLSSGDTGELFF	TGTGCCAGCAGCTTGTCGTCAGGGGACACCGGGGAGCTGTTTTTT
NA	TRBJ2-2	NA	TRBV6-1	CAGHRGGNTGELFF	TGTGCCGGCCACAGGGGGGGGAACACCGGGGAGCTGTTTTTT
NA	TRBJ2-7	NA	TRBV2	CASSGSGTPDSYEQYF	TGTGCCAGCAGTGGTTCCGGGACACCAGATTCCTACGAGCAGTACTTC
NA	TRBJ2-1	NA	TRBV5-1	CASSLDARKLYNEQFF	TGCGCCAGCAGCTTGGATGCCAGGAAGTTATACAATGAGCAGTTCTTC
few	TRBJ1-1	TRBD1	TRBV4-2	CASSLTPGQGYTEAFF	TGTGCCAGCAGCCTCACTCCGGGACAGGGTTACACTGAAGCTTTCTTT
NA	TRBJ2-1	NA	TRBV28	CASSLGLYNEQFF	TGTGCCAGCAGTTTGGGCCTCTACAATGAGCAGTTCTTC
NA	TRBJ2-1	NA	TRBV4-1	CASRLFDEQFF	TGCGCCAGCAGGTTATTTGATGAGCAGTTCTTC
NA	TRBJ1-2	TRBD1	TRBV27	CASSDRTGVDYGYTF	TGTGCCAGCAGTGATCGGACAGGGGTGGACTATGGCTACACCTTC
NA	TRBJ2-7	TRBD2	TRBV5-1	CASSFTSGGAYEQYF	TGCGCCAGCAGCTTTACTAGCGGGGGGGCCTACGAGCAGTACTTC
once	TRBJ1-1	NA	TRBV28	CASSGQTGVPTEAFF	TGTGCCAGCAGTGGCCAGACAGGAGTTCCCACTGAAGCTTTCTTT
NA	TRBJ2-1	TRBD2	TRBV4-1	CASSLLTSGGKSSYNEQFF	TGCGCCAGCAGCCTTCTAACAAGCGGGGGAAAAAGCTCCTACAATGAGCAGTTCTTC
NA	TRBJ1-2	TRBD1	TRBV28	CASSRTGFTNYGYTF	TGTGCCAGCAGTCGGACAGGGTTTACTAACTATGGCTACACCTTC